Each of the 31 T cell receptor beta chains below was sequenced from the same sample in a study of blood T cell repertoires in COVID-19 (dated by TCRdb to the early 2020s). The receptor library was made with the immunoSEQ multiplex PCR assay. The immuneACCESS repertoire file appears here via TCRdb, limited to in-frame rearrangements. These files lack a portion of the clones; in checked studies, under half of the deficit traces to unresolved V genes, and the cause of the others is not known. The sample profile shows over 25,000 clones; around 84% of them were found once. The top ten hold roughly 14% of the sample. The sequenced material came from peripheral blood. The receptors originated from a human donor in a cohort sampled during active COVID-19.

The genes are TRBV4-3 and TRBJ2-1; possibly TRBD2 for D (7 bases). The CDR3 has 17 residues. The germline V gene has CDR1 LGHNA and CDR2 YSLEER. Deletions cut 0 bases from V and 7 bases from J, with 19 bases between. For the CDR3, the DNA is TGCGCCAGCAGCCAAGATCTTGGGGGGGGGCCGTGGAATGAGCAGTTCTTC. It codes for CASSQDLGGGPWNEQFF.

This clone appeared a single time. The gene calls are TRBV12-3 or TRBV12-4 and TRBJ2-1; D unclear. With 6 bases removed from V and 5 bases from J, the gap between germline ends came to 11 bases. CDR3 size: 13 residues. The CDR3 DNA reads TGTGCCAGCAGACAAAATCGGGACAATGAGCAGTTCTTC. This encodes CASRQNRDNEQFF.

J is TRBJ2-4 and V is TRBV2; 7 bases line up with TRBD1. This CDR3 is built from 17 residues. J was trimmed by 4 bases and V by 6 bases; bases with no gene match: 15. The germline CDR1 and CDR2 sequences are SNHLY and FYNNEI. In DNA, the CDR3 is TGTGCCAGCAGCCGACCCTCTTGGCGACAGGGTAAAAACATTCAGTACTTC. Amino acid sequence: CASSRPSWRQGKNIQYF.

For the CDR3, the DNA is TGTGCCAGCAGTTTCAATGGACACACCTACGAGCAGTACTTC. Translation gives CASSFNGHTYEQYF. The chain recombines TRBV6-5 with TRBJ2-7; the D gene is possibly TRBD1 (5 bases). The V end lost 4 bases, the J end lost 2 bases, and 12 bases lay between the germline ends. The CDR3 spans 14 residues. Germline V gives CDR1 MNHEY, CDR2 SVGAGI.

The chain is built from TRBV18 and TRBJ1-2, with 11 bases fitting TRBD1. Losses at the gene ends were 3 bases for V and 8 bases for J; bases not matched to a gene: 8. The CDR3 consists of 15 residues. Germline V CDR1 and CDR2: KGHSH, LQKENI. In DNA form, the CDR3 reads TGTGCCAGCTCACCCGGACAGGGGGCCTTTGAGGGCTACACCTTC. It yields the protein CASSPGQGAFEGYTF.

J is TRBJ2-2 and V is TRBV15, with TRBD2 as a possible D gene (6 bases). CDR3 length equals 17 residues. Germline V lookup: CDR1 LNHNV, CDR2 YYDKDF (reference sequence). V shed 0 bases and J shed 4 bases, with 15 bases lying between them. DNA for the CDR3: TGTGCCACCAGCAGAGATACGGGGCAGGGAGGCACCGGGGAGCTGTTTTTT. Translating gives CATSRDTGQGGTGELFF.

V and J are TRBV3-1 (or the pseudogene TRBV3-2) and TRBJ2-5; tentatively, D is TRBD1 (5 bases). The ends were cut back, 1 base at V and 3 bases at J, with 6 bases in the middle. CDR3 size: 13 residues. The germline V gene has CDR1 LGHDT and CDR2 YNNKEL (reference sequence). CDR3 sequence reads: CASSQGREETQYF. DNA for the CDR3: TGTGCCAGCAGCCAAGGCAGGGAAGAGACCCAGTACTTC.

This clone has only a few counts. The chain employs TRBV6-6 and TRBJ2-3, with D perhaps TRBD2 (5 bases). V dropped 6 bases and J dropped 3 bases, with 10 bases sitting between them. This CDR3 comprises 13 residues. From germline, CDR1 is MNHNY and CDR2 SVGAGI (reference sequence). The CDR3 is CASSDRGTDTQYF. CDR3 DNA sequence: TGTGCCAGCAGCGACCGGGGTACAGATACGCAGTATTTT.

This chain links TRBV7-8 with TRBJ2-2; TRBD2 matches 9 bases. Germline V gives CDR1 SGHVS, CDR2 FQNEAQ. The CDR3 sequence is 15 residues long. With 3 bases clipped from V and 5 bases from J, the junction kept 4 bases outside the gene matches. CDR3 DNA: TGTGCCAGCAGCTTCTCGCGGGGGGGGACCGGGGAGCTGTTTTTT. It codes for CASSFSRGGTGELFF. Together with reference TRBV7-8 and TRBJ2-2, the CDR3 gives the full variable domain: GAGVSQSPRYKVAKRGQDVALRCDPISGHVSLFWYQQALGQGPEFLTYFQNEAQLDKSGLPSDRFFAERPEGSVSTLKIQRTQQEDSAVYLCASSFSRGGTGELFFGEGSRLTVL.

There are a few counts of this clone. The chain has TRBV7-2 and TRBJ1-4, with D perhaps TRBD1 (5 bases). The CDR3 is 15 amino acids. Germline values: CDR1 SGHTA, CDR2 FQGNSA. Deletions cut 2 bases from V and 7 bases from J, with 14 bases between. The CDR3 is CASSLSQGGSEKLFF. DNA of the CDR3: TGTGCCAGCAGCTTATCCCAGGGTGGGTCTGAAAAACTGTTTTTT.

The chain carries TRBV5-3 and TRBJ2-5; 13 nucleotides agree with TRBD2. TRBV5-3 is an ORF, with its function uncertain. The CDR3 covers 18 residues. Losses at the gene ends were 4 bases for V and 5 bases for J; bases not matched to a gene: 14. CDR3 sequence (DNA): TGTGCCAGAAGCCTCCGACCGGGACTAGCGGGGATTGGGGAGACCCAGTACTTC. Translated: CARSLRPGLAGIGETQYF.

The chain carries TRBV6-5 and TRBJ2-7, with TRBD1 matching 8 bases. Germline CDR1 and CDR2: MNHEY and SVGAGI. V was pared by 2 bases and J by 3 bases, with 9 bases of the junction left unmatched. The CDR3 extends over 16 amino acids. In DNA, the CDR3 is TGTGCCAGCAGTTACGCGTCAGGGGGCAAAGTCTACGAGCAGTACTTC. Its translation: CASSYASGGKVYEQYF.

The chain links TRBV5-8 to TRBJ1-1; 8 positions agree with TRBD1. Germline V gene lookup returns CDR1 SGHTS and CDR2 YDEGEE. CDR3 length: 16 residues. V was clipped by 4 bases and J by 1 base; unmatched bases: 9. The CDR3 sequence: CASSPRTGSPNTEAFF. Here the CDR3 DNA reads TGTGCCAGCAGCCCCCGGACAGGGTCACCGAACACTGAAGCTTTCTTT.

The chain joins TRBV6-5 to TRBJ2-7, with TRBD2 matching over 12 bases. The CDR3 runs to 14 residues. Germline V CDR1 and CDR2: MNHEY, SVGAGI. Trimming at V came to 6 bases and at J to 3 bases, leaving 3 bases not matched to a gene. The CDR3 bases are TGTGCCAGCAGCAAGACTAGCGGGGGCTACGAGCAGTACTTC. Its protein is CASSKTSGGYEQYF.

V gene TRBV19 combines with J gene TRBJ2-2, with TRBD1 identical over 7 bases. The CDR3 extends over 16 amino acids. Germline lookup yields CDR1 LNHDA and CDR2 SQIVND (reference sequence). Trimming removed 7 bases from V and 4 bases from J; junction bases left unmatched: 12. CDR3 nucleotides: TGTGCCAGTACTCCGACCGAAAGACAGGGCACCGGGGAGCTGTTTTTT. It yields the protein CASTPTERQGTGELFF. The full variable domain, with the rest looked up from reference TRBV19 and TRBJ2-2, is DGGITQSPKYLFRKEGQNVTLSCEQNLNHDAMYWYRQDPGQGLRLIYYSQIVNDFQKGDIAEGYSVSREKKESFPLTVTSAQKNPTAFYLCASTPTERQGTGELFFGEGSRLTVL.

Only a few counts were recorded for this clone. This chain links TRBV7-9 with TRBJ1-2; 7 nucleotides align to TRBD1. Per germline, CDR1 SEHNR and CDR2 FQNEAQ (reference sequence). The CDR3 spans 15 residues. V lost 0 bases to trimming and J lost 4 bases; unmatched junction nucleotides: 5. CDR3 amino acids: CASSLATGVGYGYTF. The CDR3 DNA follows: TGTGCCAGCAGCTTAGCTACAGGGGTCGGCTATGGCTACACCTTC.

The J gene is TRBJ1-5, the V gene TRBV5-7, with D tentatively TRBD1 (6 bases). TRBV5-7 is placed among ORFs of uncertain function. The CDR3 sequence is 16 residues long. Trimming left V 2 bases short and J 2 bases short, with 14 bases between. The CDR3 DNA sequence: TGTGCCAGCAGCTTACCAGGGGCTCAGGGCAATCAGCCCCAGCATTTT. Encoded protein: CASSLPGAQGNQPQHF.

The chain has TRBV11-2 and TRBJ1-2, with 7 bases matching TRBD1. Germline CDR1 SGHAT, CDR2 FQNNGV. The V segment lost 1 base and the J segment 4 bases; nucleotides outside the gene matches: 6. The CDR3 runs to 15 residues. CDR3 DNA: TGTGCCAGCAGCTTAGTGTCAGGGGGAAGCTATGGCTACACCTTC. Amino acid sequence: CASSLVSGGSYGYTF.

This sequence joins TRBV7-8 and TRBJ1-6; D gene unclear. Germline CDR1 and CDR2: SGHVS and FQNEAQ. The V end was cut by 5 bases, the J end by 5 bases, with 13 bases between. The CDR3 is made up of 15 amino acids. CDR3 coding DNA: TGTGCCAGCAGCCCCCACAGTACCAATAATTCACCCCTCCACTTT. Residues: CASSPHSTNNSPLHF.

This chain joins TRBV6-5 and TRBJ2-3, with D possibly matching TRBD2 (5 bases). Germline V gene sequence: CDR1 MNHEY, CDR2 SVGAGI. CDR3 size: 14 residues. Trimming left V 2 bases short and J 4 bases short, with 10 bases between. The CDR3 loop is CASSYQYSADTQYF. In DNA, the CDR3 is TGTGCCAGCAGTTACCAATATAGCGCAGATACGCAGTATTTT.

This chain connects TRBV7-9 to TRBJ2-7; 9 positions match TRBD1. The J segment lost 4 bases and the V segment lost 5 bases, leaving 9 bases of the junction unmatched. This CDR3 comprises 15 residues. In germline, CDR1 is SEHNR, CDR2 FQNEAQ (reference sequence). CDR3 DNA: TGTGCCAGCAGCCCGGGACAGGGAAAGGGGTACGAGCAGTACTTC. Translated: CASSPGQGKGYEQYF.

This clone has only a few counts. V gene TRBV5-4 combines with J gene TRBJ2-7; TRBD2 agrees at 7 bases. Germline V CDR1 and CDR2: SGHNT, YYREEE (reference sequence). The CDR3 sequence is 15 residues long. J was trimmed by 4 bases and V by 0 bases; bases with no gene match: 7. This CDR3 reads CASSLVPAGWYEQYF. CDR3 nucleotides: TGTGCCAGCAGCTTGGTTCCAGCGGGGTGGTACGAGCAGTACTTC.

The rearrangement uses TRBV30 and TRBJ1-1; maybe TRBD1 (5 bases). The CDR3 sequence is 13 residues long. Germline-derived CDR1 and CDR2 are GTSNPN and SVGIG (reference sequence). V was trimmed by 1 base and J by 4 bases, leaving 10 bases between them. The CDR3 nucleotides read TGTGCCTGGAGTGGTGGGGGGGGCACTGAAGCTTTCTTT. Amino acids: CAWSGGGGTEAFF.

V usage is TRBV5-3 and J usage is TRBJ1-2, with TRBD1 identical over 7 bases. TRBV5-3 is sorted into the ORF group, with uncertain function. Trimming took 0 bases from V and 7 from J; bases not matched to a gene: 0. This CDR3 region has 12 residues. CDR3 amino acids: CARSLDRGGYTF. CDR3 sequence (DNA): TGTGCCAGAAGCTTGGACAGGGGTGGCTACACCTTC.

This sequence joins TRBV10-3 and TRBJ1-1; 11 bases line up with TRBD1. From germline, CDR1 is ENHRY and CDR2 SYGVKD. V gave up 2 bases and J gave up 4 bases; unmatched junction bases: 3. This CDR3 has 15 amino acids. CDR3 region: CAISERGQGGTEAFF. DNA for the CDR3: TGTGCCATCAGTGAGAGGGGACAGGGGGGCACTGAAGCTTTCTTT.

This clone turned up a few times. Written as DNA, the CDR3 is TGTGCCAGCAGCCCAGTAGGACAGGTAAGCGACGAGCAGTACTTC. Translating gives CASSPVGQVSDEQYF. This chain joins TRBV4-2 and TRBJ2-7, with 7 positions matching TRBD1. CDR1 and CDR2 from the germline V gene are LGHNA and YNFKEQ. The CDR3 is 15 residues long. J gave up 5 bases and V 4 bases, and 11 bases lay outside the gene matches.

The rearrangement joins TRBV30 to TRBJ2-3, with 9 bases fitting TRBD1. Germline V lookup: CDR1 GTSNPN, CDR2 SVGIG (reference sequence). The junction had 6 bases not matched to a gene; V was cut back by 3 bases and J by 5 bases. The length of the CDR3 is 14 residues. The CDR3 DNA sequence: TGTGCCTGGAGGTGGACAGGGGTTTTAGATACGCAGTATTTT. This translates into CAWRWTGVLDTQYF.

The CDR3 region has the DNA TGTGCCAGCAGCTTATCGGCGACTAGCGGGGGGGCCCAGTACTTC. Protein: CASSLSATSGGAQYF. The chain recombines TRBV11-2 with TRBJ2-5; 14 bases agree with TRBD2. Trimming took 2 bases from V and 9 from J; bases not matched to a gene: 5. The CDR3 is made up of 15 amino acids. From germline, CDR1 is SGHAT and CDR2 FQNNGV.

The rearrangement links TRBV7-9 to TRBJ1-2, with a possible D match to TRBD1 (6 bases). V lost 5 bases, J lost 7 bases, and 20 bases lay in between. CDR3 length: 15 residues. Germline CDR1 reads SEHNR; CDR2 reads FQNEAQ (reference sequence). The CDR3 region has the DNA TGTGCCAGCAGCCCTCAAAGCGGGGGGCAATCTGGCTACACCTTC. Protein product: CASSPQSGGQSGYTF.

The rearrangement joins TRBV6-4 to TRBJ2-2, with 10 bases fitting TRBD2. Germline values: CDR1 MRHNA, CDR2 SNTAGT. This CDR3 contains 16 residues. V shed 0 bases and J 6 bases; nucleotides not matched to a gene: 4. The CDR3 protein is CASSDSTSGDSGELFF. DNA for the CDR3: TGTGCCAGCAGTGACTCTACTAGCGGGGACTCCGGGGAGCTGTTTTTT.

V is TRBV27 and J is TRBJ2-7; 10 bases map to TRBD1. V trimming: 3 bases; J trimming: 6 bases; junction bases outside the gene matches: 8. The CDR3 length is 15 residues. The germline CDR1 and CDR2 sequences are MNHEY and SMNVEV (reference sequence). The CDR3 reads CASSFPGQGKSEQYF. The CDR3 nucleotides are TGTGCCAGCAGTTTCCCGGGACAGGGGAAGAGCGAGCAGTACTTC.